The clone carrying this T cell receptor beta chain was recorded a few times. Its antigen is not known. This specimen comes from a study of immune evolution from preneoplasia to lung adenocarcinoma. General observations from the study: Normal lung had highest clonality; later lesions appeared denser, more diverse.

Generated by immunoSEQ multiplex PCR, the TCRdb table keeps only in-frame clones and is missing some. The table lists some 6,200 clones, roughly 80% of them singletons, with about 20% in the top ten. What was sequenced was FFPE adjacent normal lung tissue. The sequence was collected from a person aged 60-79 years with lung adenocarcinoma.

CDR3 amino acids: CASSERSAVYNEQFF. DNA of the CDR3: TGCGCCAGCAGTGAGAGGAGCGCGGTTTACAATGAGCAGTTCTTC. The chain carries TRBV10-2 and TRBJ2-1, with D unresolved. There are 15 residues in the CDR3. The germline gives CDR1 WSHSY, CDR2 SAAADI. Trimming cost V 2 bases and J 4 bases, with 12 bases left between them.